This T cell receptor (beta chain) was sequenced in a study of a mutant IDH1 vaccine in newly diagnosed glioma. Study-level information: Radiotherapy alone preceded vaccination by 4-6 weeks; alternatively, vaccination started with temozolomide cycles. Study-wide points: Top-clonotype changes in peripheral T cells seemed unrelated to pseudoprogression.

As concerns this clone: Its antigen is unidentified.

Sample time point: week 23, last vaccination. Each dose of the vaccine consisted of 300 ug of mutant IDH1 20-mer peptide, with topical imiquimod. Donors harbored newly found WHO grade 3 or 4 IDH1-mutant, ATRX-lost astrocytomas. Germline V CDR1 and CDR2: SGHRS, YFSETQ. Trimming removed 1 base from V and 3 bases from J, with 13 bases in between. CDR3 size: 16 residues. Method: immunoSEQ multiplex PCR; TCRdb's copy keeps in-frame clones and lacks some. The sample includes roughly 74,000 clones, around 83% of them seen just once. The V gene is TRBV5-1, the J gene TRBJ2-2, with D perhaps TRBD2 (6 bases). This TCR was sampled from a woman between 45 and 65 years old with glioma. The sample was PBMCs, taken from a glioma patient whose treatment included an IDH1 peptide vaccine. CDR3: CASSLLSGRDTGELFF. In DNA, the CDR3 is TGCGCCAGCAGCTTGCTGAGCGGGCGAGACACCGGGGAGCTGTTTTTT.